A selection of T cell receptor beta chains follows, all from one sample in a study of blood T cell repertoires in COVID-19. The table came from immunoSEQ multiplex PCR; TCRdb's copy has only in-frame clones and leaves some out. The sample shows 180,000 or so clones, around 80% of them seen only once. Material: peripheral blood. These receptors all come from a woman at least 80 years old with active or convalescent COVID-19. Both conserved end residues are part of each CDR3. The order of the fields is clone size, V gene, D gene, J gene, CDR3 protein, CDR3 DNA. D genes are given only for firm matches. A row's size may be missing; if present it is once, few, many or a size class.

clone_size: -
v_call: TRBV5-1
d_call: TRBD2
j_call: TRBJ2-2
cdr3_aa: CASSWGLADHSGELFF
cdr3_nt: TGCGCCAGCAGCTGGGGACTAGCGGACCACTCCGGGGAGCTGTTTTTT

clone_size: -
v_call: TRBV21-1
d_call: -
j_call: TRBJ2-6
cdr3_aa: CASSKALYRGLSGANVLTF
cdr3_nt: TGTGCCAGCAGCAAAGCGCTGTACAGGGGGCTCTCTGGGGCCAACGTCCTGACTTTC

clone_size: -
v_call: TRBV5-6
d_call: TRBD1
j_call: TRBJ2-1
cdr3_aa: CASSLPGTGLYNEQFF
cdr3_nt: TGTGCCAGCAGCCTCCCCGGGACAGGGCTTTACAATGAGCAGTTCTTC

clone_size: -
v_call: TRBV28
d_call: -
j_call: TRBJ1-2
cdr3_aa: CASSLNEYGYTF
cdr3_nt: TGTGCCAGCAGTTTAAACGAGTATGGCTACACCTTC

clone_size: -
v_call: TRBV6-1
d_call: -
j_call: TRBJ1-5
cdr3_aa: CASTSGDQPQHF
cdr3_nt: TGTGCCAGCACTTCGGGAGATCAGCCCCAGCATTTT

clone_size: -
v_call: TRBV9
d_call: -
j_call: TRBJ2-7
cdr3_aa: CASSVDVGYEQYF
cdr3_nt: TGTGCCAGCAGCGTAGATGTCGGGTACGAGCAGTACTTC

clone_size: -
v_call: TRBV19
d_call: TRBD1
j_call: TRBJ1-6
cdr3_aa: CASKQGQGIRSPSPLHF
cdr3_nt: TGTGCCAGTAAGCAGGGACAGGGGATTCGGTCCCCTTCACCCCTCCACTTT

clone_size: once
v_call: TRBV5-1
d_call: TRBD2
j_call: TRBJ2-3
cdr3_aa: CASSFSGGPGDTQYF
cdr3_nt: TGCGCCAGCAGCTTTAGCGGGGGGCCCGGAGATACGCAGTATTTT

clone_size: -
v_call: TRBV5-6
d_call: TRBD1
j_call: TRBJ1-6
cdr3_aa: CASSWDGTGDSPLHF
cdr3_nt: TGTGCCAGCAGCTGGGACGGGACAGGGGATTCACCCCTCCACTTT

clone_size: -
v_call: TRBV7-3
d_call: TRBD2
j_call: TRBJ2-3
cdr3_aa: CASSRGTTDTQYF
cdr3_nt: TGTGCCAGCAGCCGCGGGACTACCGATACGCAGTATTTT

clone_size: -
v_call: TRBV6-4
d_call: TRBD1
j_call: TRBJ2-3
cdr3_aa: CASSRTGGADTQYF
cdr3_nt: TGTGCCAGCAGTAGGACAGGGGGCGCAGATACGCAGTATTTT

clone_size: few
v_call: TRBV19
d_call: TRBD1
j_call: TRBJ1-6
cdr3_aa: CASSMGTGGSPLHF
cdr3_nt: TGTGCCAGTAGTATGGGGACAGGAGGTTCACCCCTCCACTTT

clone_size: -
v_call: TRBV5-1
d_call: -
j_call: TRBJ2-3
cdr3_aa: CASSLGGQRDTQYF
cdr3_nt: TGCGCCAGCAGCTTGGGGGGCCAAAGAGATACGCAGTATTTT

clone_size: -
v_call: TRBV27
d_call: TRBD1
j_call: TRBJ2-3
cdr3_aa: CASSSVTGANTQYF
cdr3_nt: TGTGCCAGCAGTTCCGTGACAGGGGCAAATACGCAGTATTTT

clone_size: -
v_call: TRBV3-1/TRBV3-2
d_call: TRBD1
j_call: TRBJ1-2
cdr3_aa: CASSQATGGGYGYTF
cdr3_nt: TGTGCCAGCAGCCAAGCGACAGGGGGCGGCTATGGCTACACCTTC

clone_size: -
v_call: TRBV10-2
d_call: TRBD1
j_call: TRBJ1-1
cdr3_aa: CASGTGGPEAFF
cdr3_nt: TGCGCCAGCGGGACAGGGGGTCCTGAAGCTTTCTTT

clone_size: -
v_call: TRBV18
d_call: TRBD1
j_call: TRBJ1-2
cdr3_aa: CASSPPNTGAANYGYTF
cdr3_nt: TGTGCCAGCTCACCACCCAATACAGGGGCTGCTAACTATGGCTACACCTTC